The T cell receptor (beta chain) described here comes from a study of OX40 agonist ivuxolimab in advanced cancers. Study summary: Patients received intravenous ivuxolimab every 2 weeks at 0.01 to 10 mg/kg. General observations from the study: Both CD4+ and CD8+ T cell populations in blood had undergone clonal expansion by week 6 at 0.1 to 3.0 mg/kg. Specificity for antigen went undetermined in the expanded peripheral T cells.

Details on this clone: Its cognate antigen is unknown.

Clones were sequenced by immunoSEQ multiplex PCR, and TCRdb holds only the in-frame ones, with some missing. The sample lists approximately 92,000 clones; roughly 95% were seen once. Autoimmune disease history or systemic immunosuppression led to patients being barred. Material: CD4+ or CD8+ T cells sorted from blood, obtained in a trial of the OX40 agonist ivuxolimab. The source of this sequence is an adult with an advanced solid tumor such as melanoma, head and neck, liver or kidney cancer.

The CDR3 protein is CASSFRQGVKQETQYF. CDR3 nucleotide sequence: TGTGCCAGCAGTTTTCGGCAGGGGGTGAAACAAGAGACCCAGTACTTC. The rearrangement links TRBV12-1 to TRBJ2-5; the DNA was not compared with TRBD1, the D call given in the table. TRBV12-1 is an annotated pseudogene. The CDR3 contains 16 residues.